Reported below is one T cell receptor (beta chain). Amplified material comprised TCR beta CDR3 regions derived from RNA transcripts. Second-round multiplex PCR came after first-round RT-PCR with HTBI primers. TCRdb used MiXCR to reprocess the multiplex PCR reads, holding one entry per CDR3 protein. The sample lists about 740,000 distinct CDR3 sequences, 40% occurring once. This sample stems from a study of Graves' ophthalmopathy and Graves' hyperthyroidism. Trimming stripped 6 bases from V and 8 bases from J, with 20 bases between. This CDR3 has 15 residues. Germline V gives CDR1 ENHRY, CDR2 SYGVKD. This clonotype was obtained from an adult man with Graves' ophthalmopathy. Input material: peripheral blood. The chain joins TRBV10-3 to TRBJ1-3; D might be TRBD1 (5 bases). The CDR3 loop is CAIRAGGTYGYTIYF. Here the CDR3 DNA reads TGTGCCATCAGGGCGGGGGGAACCTATGGCTACACCATATATTTT.